The T cell receptor (beta chain) described here comes from a study of cytomegalovirus exposure and HLA in healthy donors. Study-level findings and limits: TRBV6-2, TRBV6-3 and other indistinguishable V segments were excluded. The authors enumerated roughly 180 TCR beta chains as linked to cytomegalovirus.

Use of 60 Vbeta and 13 Jbeta primers characterized the PCR. TCRdb's table, derived via immunoSEQ multiplex PCR, lists solely in-frame clones and lacks some. The sample lists about 160,000 clones; around 86% were seen once. This clone was counted between two and nine times. Its matching antigen is unknown. This CDR3 has 16 amino acids. Germline-derived CDR1 and CDR2 are MNHEY and SMNVEV (reference sequence). Trimming stripped 0 bases from V and 3 bases from J, with 15 bases between. Sample: PBMCs. The V and J genes are TRBV27 and TRBJ2-7, with D perhaps matching TRBD2 (6 bases). The sequence was obtained from a girl aged 2-10 years in good health and CMV-seropositive. The CDR3 DNA is TGTGCCAGCAGTTTATCGTACTCTAGCGTAGGCTACGAGCAGTACTTC. It is translated as CASSLSYSSVGYEQYF.